The 28 T cell receptor beta chains below come from one sample, sequenced in a study of T-cell reconstitution after alpha-beta-depleted transplantation in children. No antigen has been assigned to these receptors. Study-level findings and limits: In patients about two months after transplant, alpha-beta T cells reportedly arose from several hundred expanded graft clones.

A TCRbeta library incorporating unique molecular identifiers was prepared. A single record per CDR3 protein comes from TCRdb applying MiXCR to the PCR reads. Of 25,000 to 35,000 distinct CDR3 sequences detected, 5.5% to 8% appear once; the ten largest clones hold approximately 30%. The sequencing here drew on peripheral blood, taken 60 days after TCRalphabeta/CD19-depleted stem cell transplant. The receptors stem from a child under two years old who had a stem cell transplant for acute myeloid leukemia, so the T cells may come from the graft donor.

The table lists this clonotype with many counts. V is TRBV29-1 and J is TRBJ2-3; either TRBD1 or TRBD2 may supply D (5 bases each). Trimming cost V 4 bases and J 2 bases, with 10 bases left between them. Germline V gene lookup returns CDR1 SQVTM and CDR2 ANQGSEA. The CDR3 loop spans 13 amino acids. CDR3: CSVVGTITDTQYF. CDR3 DNA sequence: TGCAGCGTTGTGGGGACCATCACAGATACGCAGTATTTT.

V usage is TRBV12-3 or TRBV12-4 and J usage is TRBJ2-5; 16 bases agree with TRBD2. This CDR3 contains 19 residues. Trimming cost V 11 bases and J 0 bases; bases outside gene matches: 15. The CDR3 DNA reads TGTGCCTTCAGTTTCTGGGGACTAGCGGGGGGGTCGTACCAAGAGACCCAGTACTTC. This translates into CAFSFWGLAGGSYQETQYF.

At least ten counts were recorded for this clonotype. The chain couples TRBV10-3 to TRBJ1-1; the match to TRBD1 covers 7 bases. Looked up from germline, CDR1 is ENHRY and CDR2 is SYGVKD. The CDR3 runs to 10 residues. Trimming took 11 bases from V and 11 from J; bases not matched to a gene: 8. CDR3 in amino acids: CAVGTQGAFF. The CDR3 DNA is TGTGCCGTGGGGACACAGGGGGCTTTCTTT.

This clonotype has a handful of counts. The chain is built from TRBV5-1 and TRBJ2-2, with TRBD1 matching 8 bases. J lost 2 bases, V lost 3 bases, and 3 bases had no gene match. This CDR3 has 15 amino acids. Germline values: CDR1 SGHRS, CDR2 YFSETQ. The CDR3 spells CASSSDRVNTGELFF. For the CDR3, the DNA is TGCGCCAGCAGCTCGGACAGGGTAAACACCGGGGAGCTGTTTTTT.

This clonotype was detected many times. This chain uses TRBV29-1 with TRBJ1-2; TRBD1 might be the D (6 bases). The CDR3 totals 13 residues. CDR1 is SQVTM and CDR2 is ANQGSEA in the germline V gene. V lost 6 bases and J 5 bases, leaving 16 bases between the germline ends. In nucleotides, the CDR3 is TGCAGCGTCTGGGGAGGGGGGGCATATGGCTACACCTTC. As protein: CSVWGGGAYGYTF.

The chain carries TRBV20-1 and TRBJ1-6; TRBD1 matches at 9 bases. In germline, CDR1 is DFQATT, CDR2 SNEGSKA (reference sequence). V gave up 1 base and J gave up 0 bases; unmatched junction bases: 13. This CDR3 is built from 20 residues. In nucleotides, the CDR3 is TGCAGTGCTAGAGCGAGGGACAGGGAACACATTTCCTCCTATAATTCACCCCTCCACTTT. Translation gives CSARARDREHISSYNSPLHF.

V and J are TRBV7-2 and TRBJ1-2; 10 bases match TRBD1. Per the germline V gene, CDR1 is SGHTA and CDR2 is FQGNSA. The CDR3 spans 14 residues. V shed 5 bases and J 6 bases; nucleotides not matched to a gene: 6. The CDR3 coding sequence is TGTGCCAGCAGCCAAGACAGGGGGCCAAATGGCTACACCTTC. Residues: CASSQDRGPNGYTF.

The rearrangement links TRBV13 to TRBJ2-4, with 9 positions matching TRBD1. Germline V lookup: CDR1 PRHDT, CDR2 FYEKMQ (reference sequence). The CDR3 totals 14 residues. V lost 5 bases and J lost 7; bases outside the gene matches: 6. The CDR3 nucleotides read TGTGCCAGCAGCCCTACCGGGACAGGGAACATTCAGTACTTC. Translation: CASSPTGTGNIQYF.

This clonotype was counted ten times or more. The chain combines TRBV10-3 with TRBJ2-2; D remains unclear. Between the trimmed V and J ends, which lost 8 bases and 7 bases, there was a span of 8 bases. CDR3 length: 11 amino acids. The germline V gene has CDR1 ENHRY and CDR2 SYGVKD. CDR3 sequence (DNA): TGTGCCATCGGGCTAAGCGGGGAGCTGTTTTTT. It specifies CAIGLSGELFF.

Ten or more counts support this clonotype. The chain couples TRBV7-9 to TRBJ2-3; 7 bases map to TRBD1. V lost 1 base and J lost 1; bases outside the gene matches: 8. The CDR3 is 17 amino acids. Germline assignment: CDR1 SEHNR and CDR2 FQNEAQ (reference sequence). The CDR3 sequence: CASSLGTGTAGTDTQYF. The CDR3 coding sequence is TGTGCCAGCAGCTTAGGGACAGGAACGGCGGGCACAGATACGCAGTATTTT.

Ten or more counts support this clonotype. The chain links TRBV11-2 to TRBJ2-5, with D possibly being TRBD1 or TRBD2 (6 bases each). Trimming removed 7 bases from V and 5 bases from J, with 11 bases in between. Germline V gene sequence: CDR1 SGHAT, CDR2 FQNNGV. This CDR3 is 12 amino acids long. The CDR3 spells CASTRRGETQYF. DNA of the CDR3: TGTGCCAGCACTAGGAGGGGGGAGACCCAGTACTTC.

This clonotype was observed many times. V and J are TRBV18 and TRBJ1-1, with no clear D. The germline gives CDR1 KGHSH, CDR2 LQKENI. The CDR3 loop spans 13 amino acids. V was shortened by 5 bases and J by 3 bases, with 10 bases between the two germline ends. CDR3 bases: TGTGCCAGCTCATCCCTAGGAGACACTGAAGCTTTCTTT. Protein: CASSSLGDTEAFF.

This clonotype showed up many times. The genes are TRBV10-3 and TRBJ2-7, with D unclear. This CDR3 has 16 residues. V was cut by 0 bases and J by 0 bases, with 12 bases left in between. CDR1 and CDR2 (germline): ENHRY, SYGVKD. The CDR3 nucleotides read TGTGCCATCAGTGAGTCGTCGGTCAGGAGCTCCTACGAGCAGTACTTC. Its translation: CAISESSVRSSYEQYF.

Many counts were recorded for this clonotype. V gene TRBV5-1 combines with J gene TRBJ2-7, with TRBD1 matching 8 bases. The CDR3 is 13 amino acids. Unmatched junction bases numbered 2, after V lost 3 bases and J lost 3 bases. From germline, CDR1 is SGHRS and CDR2 YFSETQ. In nucleotides, the CDR3 is TGCGCCAGCAGCTCCGGGACAGGCTACGAGCAGTACTTC. Protein: CASSSGTGYEQYF.

This clonotype was seen at least ten times. The J gene is TRBJ2-1, the V gene TRBV24-1; D may be TRBD1 (5 bases). Trimming removed 4 bases at V and 10 bases at J, with 16 bases between. This CDR3 contains 14 residues. CDR1 and CDR2 (germline): KGHDR, SFDVKD. CDR3 protein: CATSESTYRNEQFF. Here the CDR3 DNA reads TGTGCCACCAGTGAATCTACCTACAGGAACGAGCAGTTCTTC.

This clonotype showed up many times. The chain combines TRBV24-1 with TRBJ2-1; tentatively, D is TRBD2 (6 bases). V dropped 5 bases and J dropped 1 base, with 23 bases sitting between them. Germline CDR1 and CDR2: KGHDR and SFDVKD. This CDR3 has 19 amino acids. The CDR3 sequence is CATSALSWLAEPSYNEQFF. In nucleotides, the CDR3 is TGTGCCACCAGTGCCCTCTCGTGGTTAGCGGAACCTTCCTACAATGAGCAGTTCTTC.

The table lists this clonotype with many counts. This chain connects TRBV20-1 to TRBJ1-2; TRBD1 might be the D (5 bases). Germline CDR1 DFQATT, CDR2 SNEGSKA (reference sequence). The CDR3 length is 13 residues. The V end was cut by 3 bases, the J end by 6 bases, with 14 bases between. CDR3 sequence: CSARLKGRDGYTF. The DNA of the CDR3 is TGCAGTGCTAGGTTGAAGGGACGCGATGGCTACACCTTC.

Many counts were recorded for this clonotype. The chain carries TRBV9 and TRBJ1-2, with 10 bases that match TRBD1. Germline V gene lookup returns CDR1 SGDLS and CDR2 YYNGEE. The CDR3 spans 16 residues. The V gene end was trimmed by 3 bases and the J gene end by 2 bases; junction bases not matched to a gene: 7. This CDR3 is CASSGGGQGLNYGYTF. The CDR3 bases are TGTGCCAGCAGCGGAGGGGGACAGGGGTTGAACTATGGCTACACCTTC.

CDR3 bases: TGCAGTGCTAGAGATTTAGGGGACCCCCTGTACGCTAACTATGGCTACACCTTC. Amino acids: CSARDLGDPLYANYGYTF. This chain connects TRBV20-1 to TRBJ1-2; tentatively, D is TRBD1 (5 bases). The CDR3 has 18 amino acids. Trimming took off 0 bases at V and 0 bases at J, with 20 bases between the two ends. Germline CDR1 reads DFQATT; CDR2 reads SNEGSKA (reference sequence).

In its sample, this clonotype was seen many times. The chain links TRBV9 to TRBJ2-7; the D call may be TRBD1 or TRBD2 (5 bases each). Germline CDR1 SGDLS, CDR2 YYNGEE. V dropped 2 bases and J dropped 2 bases, with 11 bases sitting between them. This CDR3 is 14 amino acids long. CDR3 DNA sequence: TGTGCCAGCAGCGTGGGGACGAGCACCTACGAGCAGTACTTC. Translation gives CASSVGTSTYEQYF. Complete variable domain (other parts from reference TRBV9 and TRBJ2-7): DSGVTQTPKHLITATGQRVTLRCSPRSGDLSVYWYQQSLDQGLQFLIQYYNGEERAKGNILERFSAQQFPDLHSELNLSSLELGDSALYFCASSVGTSTYEQYFGPGTRLTVT.

Many counts were recorded for this clonotype. This chain uses TRBV12-3 or TRBV12-4 with TRBJ1-3; tentative D call: TRBD1 (5 bases). The CDR3 has 15 residues. V was cut by 1 base and J by 0 bases, with 7 bases left in between. The CDR3 loop reads CASSLGQISGNTIYF. The CDR3 DNA sequence: TGTGCCAGCAGTTTAGGACAGATCTCTGGAAACACCATATATTTT.

This clonotype came up many times. In nucleotides, the CDR3 is TGTGCCAGCAGCCCGACTAGCGGGAGCGATGAGCAGTTCTTC. Its protein product is CASSPTSGSDEQFF. The chain combines TRBV12-3 or TRBV12-4 with TRBJ2-1; TRBD2 matches at 12 bases. Trimming cost V 6 bases and J 8 bases; bases outside gene matches: 5. The CDR3 has 14 residues.

This clonotype appeared many times. The V and J genes are TRBV10-2 and TRBJ2-2, with 8 bases matching TRBD1. There are 13 residues in the CDR3. CDR1 and CDR2 (germline): WSHSY, SAAADI. This CDR3 reads CAGGTGDTGELFF. The CDR3 DNA is TGCGCTGGGGGGACAGGAGACACCGGGGAGCTGTTTTTT.

This clonotype was recorded many times. The chain is built from TRBV15 and TRBJ1-2, with D tentatively TRBD1 (5 bases). Trimming took 5 bases from V and 2 from J, leaving 9 bases between them. The germline V gene has CDR1 LNHNV and CDR2 YYDKDF (reference sequence). CDR3 length: 13 amino acids. The CDR3 loop is CATSQGRNYGYTF. The CDR3 DNA follows: TGTGCCACCAGCCAGGGAAGGAACTATGGCTACACCTTC.

This clonotype was counted between two and nine times. The chain recombines TRBV7-9 with TRBJ1-2; 7 bases match TRBD1. Germline V gene lookup returns CDR1 SEHNR and CDR2 FQNEAQ (reference sequence). With 4 bases clipped from V and 4 bases from J, the junction kept 15 bases outside the gene matches. This CDR3 spans 17 amino acids. CDR3 region: CASSSTTSGQRTYGYTF. In nucleotides, the CDR3 is TGTGCCAGCAGCTCCACAACCTCGGGACAGAGGACCTATGGCTACACCTTC.

This clonotype was detected many times. This chain links TRBV25-1 with TRBJ2-5; a weak D match, TRBD1 (6 bases). The V gene's germline CDR1 is MGHDK and CDR2 SYGVNS. The CDR3 runs to 15 residues. Trimming removed 5 bases at V and 4 bases at J, with 17 bases between. The CDR3 spells CASSTGFISSETQYF. CDR3 coding DNA: TGTGCCAGCAGTACAGGGTTCATATCGTCAGAGACCCAGTACTTC. Variable domain in full (rest from reference TRBV25-1 and TRBJ2-5): EADIYQTPRYLVIGTGKKITLECSQTMGHDKMYWYQQDPGMELHLIHYSYGVNSTEKGDLSSESTVSRIRTEHFPLTLESARPSHTSQYLCASSTGFISSETQYFGPGTRLLVL.

The table lists this clonotype with many counts. V usage is TRBV29-1 and J usage is TRBJ2-7; 7 bases align to TRBD2. The CDR3 consists of 13 residues. After removal of 4 bases from V and 0 bases from J, the junction contained 3 bases not matched to a gene. Germline V CDR1 and CDR2: SQVTM, ANQGSEA. The CDR3 coding sequence is TGCAGCGTTGGGGGGGGAAGCTCCTACGAGCAGTACTTC. Encoded protein: CSVGGGSSYEQYF.

There are many counts of this clonotype. The V gene is TRBV11-2, the J gene TRBJ1-1; TRBD1 matches at 10 bases. Germline lookup yields CDR1 SGHAT and CDR2 FQNNGV. This CDR3 spans 12 amino acids. With 5 bases clipped from V and 12 bases from J, the junction kept 6 bases outside the gene matches. The CDR3 sequence: CASSPGTGESFF. The CDR3 DNA sequence: TGTGCCAGCAGCCCCGGGACAGGGGAATCTTTCTTT.